This T cell receptor beta chain was sequenced in a study of identical twins. Study-wide results and caveats: Beta clonotypes that were abundant in cord blood contained fewer insertions, a pattern absent from memory repertoires. Models predicted too little out-of-frame TCR alpha sharing in monozygotic twins.

The cDNA had a unique molecular identifier and a template-switch universal primer site. TCRdb fed the 5' RACE reads into MiXCR, producing one record per CDR3 protein. In the table there are 540,000 or so distinct CDR3 sequences, about a fifth of which are singletons. A word on this clonotype: Its target is not known.

Looked up from germline, CDR1 is MDHEN and CDR2 is SYDVKM. Trimming took 1 base from V and 4 from J, leaving 17 bases between them. There are 17 residues in the CDR3. This same sample was also part of a study on yellow fever vaccine responses in identical twins. That paper notes: Twins reportedly showed a vaccine T cell response that seemed partly convergent and partly personalized.

The receptor was isolated from a woman aged 18 to 35 in good health. Sample: CD4+ T cells sorted from blood. This rearrangement joins TRBV28 to TRBJ2-1, with D possibly being TRBD2 (5 bases). This CDR3 reads CASSLLISTGKYNEQFF. CDR3 nucleotide sequence: TGTGCCAGCAGTTTATTAATATCAACGGGAAAGTACAATGAGCAGTTCTTC.